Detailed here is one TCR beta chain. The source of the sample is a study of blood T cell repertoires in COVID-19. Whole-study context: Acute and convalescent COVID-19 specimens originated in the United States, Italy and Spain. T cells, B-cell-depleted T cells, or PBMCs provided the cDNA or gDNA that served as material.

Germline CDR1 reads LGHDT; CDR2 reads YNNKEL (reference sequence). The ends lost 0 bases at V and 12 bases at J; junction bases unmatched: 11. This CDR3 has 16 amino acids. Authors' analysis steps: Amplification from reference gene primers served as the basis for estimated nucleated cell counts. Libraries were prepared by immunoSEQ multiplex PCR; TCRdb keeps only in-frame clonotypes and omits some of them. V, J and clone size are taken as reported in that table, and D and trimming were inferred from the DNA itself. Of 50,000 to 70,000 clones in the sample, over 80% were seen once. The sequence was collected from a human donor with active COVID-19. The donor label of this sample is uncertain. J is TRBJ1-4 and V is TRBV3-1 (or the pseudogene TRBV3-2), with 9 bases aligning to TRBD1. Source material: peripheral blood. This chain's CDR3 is CASSQDEGTGPPELFF. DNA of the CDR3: TGTGCCAGCAGCCAAGACGAGGGGACAGGGCCTCCGGAACTGTTTTTT.